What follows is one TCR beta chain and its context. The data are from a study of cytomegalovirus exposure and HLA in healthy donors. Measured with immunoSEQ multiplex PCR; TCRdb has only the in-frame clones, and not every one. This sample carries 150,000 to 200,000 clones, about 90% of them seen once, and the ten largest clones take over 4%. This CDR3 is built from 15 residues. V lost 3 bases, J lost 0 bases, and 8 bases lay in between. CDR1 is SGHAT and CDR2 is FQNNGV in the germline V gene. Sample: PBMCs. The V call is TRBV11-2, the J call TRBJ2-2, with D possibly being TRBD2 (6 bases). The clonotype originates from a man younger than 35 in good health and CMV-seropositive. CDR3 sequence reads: CASSFGGANTGELFF. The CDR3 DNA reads TGTGCCAGCAGCTTCGGCGGGGCGAACACCGGGGAGCTGTTTTTT.